The following is a T cell receptor beta chain sequence with its context. CDR1 and CDR2 from the germline V gene are MDHEN and SYDVKM. The CDR3 contains 22 residues. J lost 0 bases, V lost 5 bases, and 26 bases had no gene match. Sequencing was performed with immunoSEQ multiplex PCR; in TCRdb, only in-frame clones are kept and a portion is missing. The sample has about 140,000 clones, roughly 85% seen once. The data were obtained in a study of blood T cell repertoires in COVID-19. Study as a whole: PBMCs, B-cell-depleted T cells, or T cells were the source of the cDNA or gDNA that made up the material.

The specimen was peripheral blood. The receptor comes from a man in his sixties with acute or convalescent COVID-19. The chain carries TRBV28 and TRBJ2-7, with TRBD2 matching over 9 bases. Here the CDR3 reads CASSPHPAGREGLPIISYEQYF. The DNA of the CDR3 is TGTGCCAGCAGTCCCCACCCTGCTGGGCGGGAGGGCCTCCCTATCATCTCCTACGAGCAGTACTTC. Variable domain in full (rest from reference TRBV28 and TRBJ2-7): DVKVTQSSRYLVKRTGEKVFLECVQDMDHENMFWYRQDPGLGLRLIYFSYDVKMKEKGDIPEGYSVSREKKERFSLILESASTNQTSMYLCASSPHPAGREGLPIISYEQYFGPGTRLTVT.